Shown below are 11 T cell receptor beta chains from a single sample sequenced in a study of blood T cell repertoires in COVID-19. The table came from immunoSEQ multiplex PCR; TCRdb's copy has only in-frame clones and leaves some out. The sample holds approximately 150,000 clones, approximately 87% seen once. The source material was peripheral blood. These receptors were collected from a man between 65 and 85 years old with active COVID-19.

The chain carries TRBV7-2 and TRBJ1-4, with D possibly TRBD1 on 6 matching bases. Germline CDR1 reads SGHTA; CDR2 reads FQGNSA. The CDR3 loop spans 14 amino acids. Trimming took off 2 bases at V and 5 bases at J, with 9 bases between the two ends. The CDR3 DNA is TGTGCCAGCAGCTTAAATAGGGGGAATGAAAAACTGTTTTTT. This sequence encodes CASSLNRGNEKLFF.

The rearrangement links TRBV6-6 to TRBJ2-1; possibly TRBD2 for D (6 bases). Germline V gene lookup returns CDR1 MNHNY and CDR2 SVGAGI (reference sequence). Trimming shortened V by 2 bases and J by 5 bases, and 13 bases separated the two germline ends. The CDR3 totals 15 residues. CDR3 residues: CASSYVGGLDNEQFF. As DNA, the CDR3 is TGTGCCAGCAGTTACGTGGGAGGACTGGACAATGAGCAGTTCTTC.

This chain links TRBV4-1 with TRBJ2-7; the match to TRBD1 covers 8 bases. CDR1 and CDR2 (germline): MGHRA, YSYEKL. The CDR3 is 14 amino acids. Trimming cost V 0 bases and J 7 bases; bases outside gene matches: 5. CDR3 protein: CASSQDGTGGEQYF. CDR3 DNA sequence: TGCGCCAGCAGCCAAGATGGGACAGGTGGTGAGCAGTACTTC.

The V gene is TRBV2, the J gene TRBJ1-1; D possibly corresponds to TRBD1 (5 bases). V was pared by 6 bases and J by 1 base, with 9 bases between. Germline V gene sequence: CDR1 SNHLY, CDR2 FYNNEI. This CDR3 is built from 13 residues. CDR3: CASRRQQNTEAFF. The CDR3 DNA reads TGTGCCAGCAGACGACAGCAGAACACTGAAGCTTTCTTT.

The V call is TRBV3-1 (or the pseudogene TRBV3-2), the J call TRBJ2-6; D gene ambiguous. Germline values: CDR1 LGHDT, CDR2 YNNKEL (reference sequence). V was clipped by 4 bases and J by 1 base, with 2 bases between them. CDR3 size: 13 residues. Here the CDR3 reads CASSPSGANVLTF. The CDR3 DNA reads TGTGCCAGCAGCCCATCTGGGGCCAACGTCCTGACTTTC.

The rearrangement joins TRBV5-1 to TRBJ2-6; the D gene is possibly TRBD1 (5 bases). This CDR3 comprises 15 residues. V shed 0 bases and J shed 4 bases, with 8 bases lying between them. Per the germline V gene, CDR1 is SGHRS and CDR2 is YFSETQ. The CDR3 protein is CASSLEGSGANVLTF. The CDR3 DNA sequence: TGCGCCAGCAGCTTGGAGGGGTCGGGGGCCAACGTCCTGACTTTC.

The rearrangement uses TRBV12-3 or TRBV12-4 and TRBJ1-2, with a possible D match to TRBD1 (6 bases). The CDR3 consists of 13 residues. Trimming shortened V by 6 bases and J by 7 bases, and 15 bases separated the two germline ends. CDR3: CASSPQGTGGYTF. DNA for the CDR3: TGTGCCAGCAGCCCCCAGGGGACCGGTGGCTACACCTTC.

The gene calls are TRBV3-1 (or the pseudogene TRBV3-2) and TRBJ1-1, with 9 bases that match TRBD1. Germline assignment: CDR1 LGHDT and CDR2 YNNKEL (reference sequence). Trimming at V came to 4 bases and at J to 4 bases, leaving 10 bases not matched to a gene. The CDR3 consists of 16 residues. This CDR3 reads CASSPRGQGGGTEAFF. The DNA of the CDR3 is TGTGCCAGCAGCCCACGGGGACAGGGAGGGGGCACTGAAGCTTTCTTT.

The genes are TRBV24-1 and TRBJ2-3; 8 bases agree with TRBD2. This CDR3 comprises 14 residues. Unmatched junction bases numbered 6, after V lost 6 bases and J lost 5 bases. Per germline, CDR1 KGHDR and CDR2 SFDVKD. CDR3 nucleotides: TGTGCCACCAGTAGACCCGGGGGGGAAGATACGCAGTATTTT. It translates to CATSRPGGEDTQYF.

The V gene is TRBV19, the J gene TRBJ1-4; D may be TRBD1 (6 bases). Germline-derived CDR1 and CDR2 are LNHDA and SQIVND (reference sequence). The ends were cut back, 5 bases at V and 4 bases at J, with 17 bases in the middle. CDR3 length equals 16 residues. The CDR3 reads CASSAVTGNFNEKLFF. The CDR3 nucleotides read TGTGCCAGTAGTGCCGTGACAGGAAACTTTAATGAAAAACTGTTTTTT.

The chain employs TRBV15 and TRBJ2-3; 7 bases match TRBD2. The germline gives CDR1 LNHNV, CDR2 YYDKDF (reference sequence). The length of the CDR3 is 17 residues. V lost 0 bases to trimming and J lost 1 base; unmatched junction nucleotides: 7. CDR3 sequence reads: CATSRDPGGSRTDTQYF. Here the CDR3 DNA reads TGTGCCACCAGCAGAGATCCGGGGGGATCACGCACAGATACGCAGTATTTT.